This T cell receptor beta chain was identified in a study of blood T cell repertoires in COVID-19. The repertoire was sequenced with immunoSEQ multiplex PCR; TCRdb's copy has only in-frame clones and lacks some. Of fewer than 200,000 clones in the sample, 75% to 90% are singletons; the top ten hold 3.5% to 5%. The J segment lost 0 bases and the V segment lost 4 bases, leaving 7 bases of the junction unmatched. Per germline, CDR1 MNHNS and CDR2 SASEGT. The CDR3 runs to 16 residues. This TCR derives from a woman aged 50 to 60 who had recovered from COVID-19. Sequencing was carried out using PBMCs or T cells enriched from blood (not recorded which). The chain carries TRBV6-1 and TRBJ1-2, with 8 positions matching TRBD1. The CDR3 DNA reads TGTGCCAGCAGTGGAAGCTACAGGGGGGCTAACTATGGCTACACCTTC. Translation gives CASSGSYRGANYGYTF.